This is a list of T cell receptor beta chains from one sample in a study of cytomegalovirus exposure and HLA in healthy donors. Profiling relied on immunoSEQ multiplex PCR, and the TCRdb table lists in-frame clones only, not all of them. In the table there are roughly 130,000 clones, approximately 78% of which are singletons. The sample was PBMCs. These receptor sequences come from a human donor in good health. CDR3s include the opening cysteine and the closing phenylalanine or tryptophan. The D gene is left open where the match is weak. Some rows mark clone size as missing; the rest say once, few, many or name a class of expanded clone.

V gene: TRBV5-1; CDR3 length: 14; J gene: TRBJ2-1; D gene: -; clone size: -; CDR3 protein: CASSLGGQSNEQFF; CDR3 DNA: TGCGCCAGCAGCTTGGGGGGGCAGTCCAATGAGCAGTTCTTC
V gene: TRBV5-6; CDR3 length: 15; J gene: TRBJ1-5; D gene: -; clone size: -; CDR3 protein: CASSYGQLSNQPQHF; CDR3 DNA: TGTGCCAGCAGCTACGGACAGCTTAGCAATCAGCCCCAGCATTTT
V gene: TRBV28; CDR3 length: 13; J gene: TRBJ2-7; D gene: -; clone size: -; CDR3 protein: CASSTQGPYEQYF; CDR3 DNA: TGTGCCAGCAGTACACAGGGTCCCTACGAGCAGTACTTC
V gene: TRBV30; CDR3 length: 15; J gene: TRBJ2-1; D gene: TRBD1; clone size: -; CDR3 protein: CAWSAGGTGRWEQFF; CDR3 DNA: TGTGCCTGGAGTGCCGGAGGGACAGGGAGATGGGAGCAGTTCTTC
V gene: TRBV6-5; CDR3 length: 14; J gene: TRBJ1-5; D gene: -; clone size: -; CDR3 protein: CASSETGSNQPQHF; CDR3 DNA: TGTGCCAGCAGTGAAACGGGGTCCAATCAGCCCCAGCATTTT
V gene: TRBV30; CDR3 length: 14; J gene: TRBJ2-7; D gene: TRBD1; clone size: -; CDR3 protein: CAWSSGTGVYEQYF; CDR3 DNA: TGTGCCTGGAGTTCAGGGACAGGGGTCTACGAGCAGTACTTC
V gene: TRBV11-2; CDR3 length: 13; J gene: TRBJ2-3; D gene: TRBD1; clone size: -; CDR3 protein: CASSWTGDDTQYF; CDR3 DNA: TGTGCCAGCAGTTGGACAGGGGACGATACGCAGTATTTT
V gene: TRBV6-6; CDR3 length: 15; J gene: TRBJ2-1; D gene: -; clone size: -; CDR3 protein: CASSYSGAGAGEQFF; CDR3 DNA: TGTGCCAGCAGTTACTCGGGGGCGGGGGCTGGTGAGCAGTTCTTC
V gene: TRBV10-3; CDR3 length: 14; J gene: TRBJ2-1; D gene: -; clone size: -; CDR3 protein: CAISERGIYNEQFF; CDR3 DNA: TGTGCCATCAGTGAGAGGGGGATCTACAATGAGCAGTTCTTC
V gene: TRBV5-1; CDR3 length: 16; J gene: TRBJ2-1; D gene: TRBD2; clone size: -; CDR3 protein: CASSAGVLGVDNEQFF; CDR3 DNA: TGCGCCAGCAGCGCGGGGGTGCTCGGGGTTGACAATGAGCAGTTCTTC
V gene: TRBV30; CDR3 length: 16; J gene: TRBJ1-1; D gene: -; clone size: few; CDR3 protein: CAWSVRGLSSNTEAFF; CDR3 DNA: TGTGCCTGGAGTGTACGGGGTCTAAGTTCGAACACTGAAGCTTTCTTT
V gene: TRBV6-6; CDR3 length: 14; J gene: TRBJ1-6; D gene: TRBD1; clone size: -; CDR3 protein: CASRPGQGGSPLHF; CDR3 DNA: TGTGCCAGCAGGCCGGGACAGGGAGGATCACCCCTCCACTTT
V gene: TRBV7-2; CDR3 length: 16; J gene: TRBJ2-3; D gene: TRBD2; clone size: few; CDR3 protein: CASSSRLAGSVDTQYF; CDR3 DNA: TGTGCCAGCAGCTCCAGACTAGCGGGGTCCGTGGATACGCAGTATTTT
V gene: TRBV23-1; CDR3 length: 14; J gene: TRBJ2-7; D gene: -; clone size: -; CDR3 protein: CASSQAGISYEQYF; CDR3 DNA: TGCGCCAGCAGTCAAGCAGGGATCTCCTACGAGCAGTACTTC
V gene: TRBV6-6; CDR3 length: 14; J gene: TRBJ1-3; D gene: TRBD1; clone size: -; CDR3 protein: CASSKTGGVNTIYF; CDR3 DNA: TGTGCCAGCAGTAAAACAGGGGGTGTGAACACCATATATTTT
V gene: TRBV6-4; CDR3 length: 15; J gene: TRBJ2-3; D gene: -; clone size: -; CDR3 protein: CASSEQSGSTDTQYF; CDR3 DNA: TGTGCCAGCAGTGAACAATCGGGAAGCACAGATACGCAGTATTTT
V gene: TRBV30; CDR3 length: 15; J gene: TRBJ1-3; D gene: -; clone size: few; CDR3 protein: CAWSRDSGSGNTIYF; CDR3 DNA: TGTGCCTGGAGTAGAGACAGTGGCTCTGGAAACACCATATATTTT
V gene: TRBV27; CDR3 length: 15; J gene: TRBJ1-5; D gene: -; clone size: -; CDR3 protein: CASSRIRDSNQPQHF; CDR3 DNA: TGTGCCAGCAGTCGAATCAGGGATAGCAATCAGCCCCAGCATTTT
V gene: TRBV6-5; CDR3 length: 12; J gene: TRBJ1-2; D gene: TRBD1; clone size: -; CDR3 protein: CASSYSAGGHTF; CDR3 DNA: TGTGCCAGCAGTTACTCGGCAGGGGGCCACACCTTC
V gene: TRBV5-8; CDR3 length: 15; J gene: TRBJ1-5; D gene: -; clone size: -; CDR3 protein: CASNPGHHSNQPQHF; CDR3 DNA: TGTGCCAGCAACCCGGGACACCATAGCAATCAGCCCCAGCATTTT
V gene: TRBV11-3; CDR3 length: 18; J gene: TRBJ2-6; D gene: TRBD1; clone size: once; CDR3 protein: CASSLAGTGYAGANVLTF; CDR3 DNA: TGTGCCAGCAGCTTAGCCGGGACAGGGTATGCTGGGGCCAACGTCCTGACTTTC
V gene: TRBV30; CDR3 length: 15; J gene: TRBJ2-1; D gene: TRBD2; clone size: -; CDR3 protein: CAWRNAGGSYNEQFF; CDR3 DNA: TGTGCCTGGAGGAACGCGGGGGGATCCTACAATGAGCAGTTCTTC
V gene: TRBV4-2; CDR3 length: 15; J gene: TRBJ2-7; D gene: TRBD2; clone size: -; CDR3 protein: CASSHRWRGAYEQYF; CDR3 DNA: TGTGCCAGCAGCCATCGTTGGCGGGGGGCCTACGAGCAGTACTTC
V gene: TRBV5-1; CDR3 length: 15; J gene: TRBJ2-2; D gene: -; clone size: -; CDR3 protein: CASSLGAGDTGELFF; CDR3 DNA: TGCGCCAGCAGCTTGGGAGCCGGGGACACCGGGGAGCTGTTTTTT
V gene: TRBV9; CDR3 length: 16; J gene: TRBJ2-3; D gene: -; clone size: -; CDR3 protein: CASSVATYGGRDTQYF; CDR3 DNA: TGTGCCAGCAGCGTAGCTACTTATGGGGGCCGGGATACGCAGTATTTT
V gene: TRBV29-1; CDR3 length: 12; J gene: TRBJ2-5; D gene: -; clone size: -; CDR3 protein: CSVGGGQETQYF; CDR3 DNA: TGCAGCGTGGGAGGGGGCCAAGAGACCCAGTACTTC
V gene: TRBV19; CDR3 length: 15; J gene: TRBJ2-1; D gene: TRBD2; clone size: -; CDR3 protein: CASTEIAGGLNEQFF; CDR3 DNA: TGTGCCAGTACCGAAATAGCGGGGGGTCTGAATGAGCAGTTCTTC
V gene: TRBV21-1; CDR3 length: 22; J gene: TRBJ1-5; D gene: -; clone size: -; CDR3 protein: CASSIGWGTGTGDGGSNQPQHF; CDR3 DNA: -
V gene: TRBV15; CDR3 length: 16; J gene: TRBJ2-1; D gene: TRBD1; clone size: -; CDR3 protein: CATSSLQGFLSNEQFF; CDR3 DNA: TGTGCCACCAGCAGCCTACAGGGGTTTTTGTCCAATGAGCAGTTCTTC
V gene: TRBV4-3; CDR3 length: 17; J gene: TRBJ2-3; D gene: -; clone size: -; CDR3 protein: CASSQDGAGTRGDTQYF; CDR3 DNA: TGCGCCAGCAGCCAAGATGGCGCCGGCACCCGAGGAGATACGCAGTATTTT
V gene: TRBV5-1; CDR3 length: 13; J gene: TRBJ2-7; D gene: TRBD1; clone size: -; CDR3 protein: CASSWGQGGEQYF; CDR3 DNA: TGCGCCAGCAGCTGGGGACAGGGGGGCGAGCAGTACTTC
V gene: TRBV14; CDR3 length: 17; J gene: TRBJ2-4; D gene: TRBD1; clone size: -; CDR3 protein: CASSQARQGVAKNIQYF; CDR3 DNA: TGTGCCAGCAGCCAAGCAAGACAGGGAGTAGCCAAAAACATTCAGTACTTC
V gene: TRBV15; CDR3 length: 15; J gene: TRBJ2-1; D gene: TRBD1; clone size: -; CDR3 protein: CATSRVRRGLNEQFF; CDR3 DNA: TGTGCCACCAGCAGAGTACGCAGGGGGCTAAATGAGCAGTTCTTC
V gene: TRBV5-1; CDR3 length: 15; J gene: TRBJ2-7; D gene: -; clone size: -; CDR3 protein: CVSSGTATRGNEQYF; CDR3 DNA: TGCGTCAGCAGCGGGACAGCCACGCGTGGGAACGAGCAGTACTTC
V gene: TRBV7-3; CDR3 length: 16; J gene: TRBJ2-7; D gene: TRBD2; clone size: -; CDR3 protein: CASSLGGGGSSYEQYF; CDR3 DNA: TGTGCCAGCAGCTTGGGAGGCGGGGGGAGCTCCTACGAGCAGTACTTC
V gene: TRBV27; CDR3 length: 13; J gene: TRBJ1-2; D gene: TRBD1; clone size: -; CDR3 protein: CASSSTGVYGYTF; CDR3 DNA: TGTGCCAGCAGCTCGACAGGGGTATATGGCTACACCTTC
V gene: TRBV18; CDR3 length: 18; J gene: TRBJ2-7; D gene: TRBD2; clone size: -; CDR3 protein: CASSPGFETSGYTYEQYF; CDR3 DNA: TGTGCCAGCTCACCAGGGTTTGAGACTAGCGGTTATACCTACGAGCAGTACTTC
V gene: TRBV29-1; CDR3 length: 13; J gene: TRBJ2-7; D gene: -; clone size: -; CDR3 protein: CSVELQDSYEQYF; CDR3 DNA: TGCAGCGTTGAGTTACAGGACTCCTACGAGCAGTACTTC
V gene: TRBV7-2; CDR3 length: 14; J gene: TRBJ2-7; D gene: -; clone size: once; CDR3 protein: CASSLETPGYEQYF; CDR3 DNA: TGTGCCAGCAGCTTAGAGACTCCGGGATACGAGCAGTACTTC
V gene: TRBV27; CDR3 length: 14; J gene: TRBJ2-7; D gene: TRBD2; clone size: few; CDR3 protein: CASSPSGGAYEQYF; CDR3 DNA: TGTGCCAGCAGTCCTAGCGGGGGGGCCTACGAGCAGTACTTC
V gene: TRBV28; CDR3 length: 15; J gene: TRBJ2-2; D gene: TRBD1; clone size: -; CDR3 protein: CASKRDSSNTGELFF; CDR3 DNA: TGTGCCAGCAAAAGGGACAGTTCCAACACCGGGGAGCTGTTTTTT
V gene: TRBV5-1; CDR3 length: 16; J gene: TRBJ1-1; D gene: -; clone size: -; CDR3 protein: CASRSGTGTRDTEAFF; CDR3 DNA: TGCGCCAGCAGGTCCGGGACTGGGACGCGGGACACTGAAGCTTTCTTT